This T cell receptor beta chain was recorded in a study of post-analysis software for immune sequencing data. Study at large: The cohort encompassed relapsing-remitting, secondary progressive and progressive-relapsing multiple sclerosis disease courses.

Unique molecular identifiers were present in the TCR beta cDNA libraries. Between about 0.85 and 11 million T cells gave rise to hundreds of thousands of cDNA molecules. TCRdb re-called the PCR reads with MiXCR, one entry per CDR3 protein. The sample contains 550,000 to 700,000 distinct CDR3 sequences, 44% of which appear only once. Per germline, CDR1 SGHRS and CDR2 YFSETQ. The CDR3 totals 15 residues. Trimming shortened V by 2 bases and J by 7 bases, and 15 bases separated the two germline ends. Comment on this clonotype: Its antigen is undetermined.

Overall study findings and caveats: F measure grouped same-batch samples tightly together. Comparison of patients with controls showed a handful of TRBV segments more frequent in patients, TRBV5-6, TRBV5-1 and TRBV20-1 among them.

V usage is TRBV5-1 and J usage is TRBJ1-4; D might be TRBD1 (6 bases). The origin of this receptor is a girl aged 5-17 years with multiple sclerosis. Sequencing was performed on blood. CDR3 DNA: TGCGCCAGCAGCTTTACAGGGTTTATGGGTGAAAAACTGTTTTTT. Protein: CASSFTGFMGEKLFF.